The 22 T cell receptor beta chains reported below all come from one sample, sequenced in a study of vaccination and CD4 T cells after COVID-19. This sample's treatment: approximately 10-day PBMC culture with coronavirus spike peptide pools or control peptides (ViraFEST assay). Their cognate antigens are unknown. The Oncomine TCR Beta short-read assay was what sequenced the DNA obtained from cultured CD4+ T cells. MiXCR, run by TCRdb on the PCR reads, gives a single entry per CDR3 protein. The repertoire holds 24,000 or so distinct CDR3 sequences, with roughly 50% as singletons. Material: CD4+ T cells from blood, cultured in vitro. These TCRs come from a human donor who had recovered from COVID-19.

This clonotype has a handful of counts. V and J are TRBV11-2 and TRBJ2-1, with TRBD2 identical over 13 bases. This CDR3 is 15 amino acids long. The germline gives CDR1 SGHAT, CDR2 FQNNGV. Germline trimming cut 5 bases from V and 7 bases from J; bases unmatched to any gene: 5. The CDR3 spells CASSRRTSGSNEQFF. CDR3 nucleotide sequence: TGTGCCAGCAGCCGACGGACTAGCGGGAGTAATGAGCAGTTCTTC.

The gene calls are TRBV6-2 or TRBV6-3 and TRBJ1-5, with D possibly TRBD1 on 5 matching bases. This CDR3 has 13 amino acids. V was trimmed by 8 bases and J by 7 bases, leaving 15 bases between them. Looked up from germline, CDR1 is MNHEY and CDR2 is SVGEGT. CDR3 amino acids: CASRGLLGQPQHF. Here the CDR3 DNA reads TGTGCCAGCCGGGGCCTGTTGGGGCAGCCCCAGCATTTT.

This rearrangement joins TRBV2 to TRBJ2-7; no clear D gene. CDR1 and CDR2 from the germline V gene are SNHLY and FYNNEI. The CDR3 extends over 14 amino acids. V lost 7 bases to trimming and J lost 5 bases, with 18 bases between them. CDR3 nucleotide sequence: TGTGCCAGCACCCGAAGTGTAAGGCTAAACGAGCAGTACTTC. Protein: CASTRSVRLNEQYF.

The chain combines TRBV6-2 or TRBV6-3 with TRBJ1-2; D gene unclear. The germline CDR1 and CDR2 sequences are MNHEY and SVGEGT. This CDR3 has 13 residues. The ends were cut back, 6 bases at V and 2 bases at J, with 10 bases in the middle. CDR3 nucleotides: TGTGCCAGCAGGAAGGACGGAAACTATGGCTACACCTTC. Amino acid sequence: CASRKDGNYGYTF.

The CDR3 region is CASRGVSYNSPLHF. CDR3 DNA sequence: TGTGCCAGCAGAGGTGTCTCCTATAATTCACCCCTCCACTTT. The chain links TRBV7-9 to TRBJ1-6; D ambiguous. CDR1 is SEHNR and CDR2 is FQNEAQ in the germline V gene (reference sequence). Deletions cut 6 bases from V and 0 bases from J, with 6 bases between. This CDR3 has 14 residues.

This chain connects TRBV24-1 to TRBJ2-7; 7 positions match TRBD1. V lost 7 bases to trimming and J lost 3 bases; unmatched junction nucleotides: 8. Germline values: CDR1 KGHDR, CDR2 SFDVKD. The CDR3 consists of 14 residues. For the CDR3, the DNA is TGTGCCACCAGGAGGGACAGCGTAGACTACGAGCAGTACTTC. Translation: CATRRDSVDYEQYF.

The chain links TRBV24-1 to TRBJ1-2, with TRBD1 as a possible D gene (6 bases). The CDR3 is 15 amino acids. Trimming pared 3 bases from V and 5 bases from J, leaving 15 bases between. Germline-derived CDR1 and CDR2 are KGHDR and SFDVKD. The CDR3 reads CATSDNTGDIYGYTF. The CDR3 nucleotides are TGTGCCACCAGTGATAACACCGGGGACATTTATGGCTACACCTTC.

The rearrangement links TRBV28 to TRBJ2-7, with TRBD2 matching 11 bases. With 5 bases clipped from V and 7 bases from J, the junction kept 13 bases outside the gene matches. Germline V gene lookup returns CDR1 MDHEN and CDR2 SYDVKM. The CDR3 runs to 16 residues. In DNA, the CDR3 is TGTGCCAGCAGTACCCCGGGACTAGCGGACTTGGGAGAGCAGTACTTC. It yields the protein CASSTPGLADLGEQYF.

This chain uses TRBV7-6 with TRBJ2-3, with D hard to call. Germline loops: CDR1 SGHVS, CDR2 FNYEAQ. CDR3 length equals 12 residues. V lost 2 bases and J lost 4, with 4 bases in between. CDR3 DNA: TGTGCCAGCAGCTTATGGGCAGATACGCAGTATTTT. This codes for CASSLWADTQYF.

This clonotype was seen just once. The chain joins TRBV11-2 to TRBJ2-7, with D tentatively TRBD1 or TRBD2 (6 bases each). Germline V gene sequence: CDR1 SGHAT, CDR2 FQNNGV. Trimming removed 4 bases at V and 5 bases at J, with 18 bases between. The CDR3 is 15 amino acids. As DNA, the CDR3 is TGTGCCAGCAGCTCTAGAGGGGGGCGAGGGAACGAGCAGTACTTC. Its protein product is CASSSRGGRGNEQYF.

A few counts support this clonotype. This chain connects TRBV6-5 to TRBJ1-1; 9 bases match TRBD1. Germline V gives CDR1 MNHEY, CDR2 SVGAGI. Trimming at V came to 6 bases and at J to 7 bases, leaving 9 bases not matched to a gene. The CDR3 length is 14 residues. The CDR3 loop reads CASSYTGGGSEAFF. DNA of the CDR3: TGTGCCAGCAGCTACACAGGGGGCGGGAGTGAAGCTTTCTTT.

V usage is TRBV12-3 or TRBV12-4 and J usage is TRBJ2-7; D unclear. Trimming pared 3 bases from V and 3 bases from J, leaving 6 bases between. This CDR3 has 12 residues. CDR3 sequence reads: CASSLASYEQYF. CDR3 DNA sequence: TGTGCCAGCAGTTTGGCCAGCTACGAGCAGTACTTC.

V gene TRBV7-9 combines with J gene TRBJ2-7, with D possibly being TRBD2 (5 bases). This CDR3 spans 11 amino acids. Germline-derived CDR1 and CDR2 are SEHNR and FQNEAQ (reference sequence). The germline V and J ends were trimmed by 5 bases and 4 bases, with 6 bases remaining between them. In DNA, the CDR3 is TGTGCCAGCAGCCGGGGTTACGAGCAGTACTTC. Translated, it gives CASSRGYEQYF.

This chain joins TRBV2 and TRBJ1-6; D is uncertain. The CDR3 consists of 15 residues. The V gene's germline CDR1 is SNHLY and CDR2 FYNNEI. Trimming cost V 4 bases and J 7 bases, with 14 bases left between them. CDR3 nucleotides: TGTGCCAGCAGTGCCCCGACCGAACGGAATTCACCCCTCCACTTT. As protein: CASSAPTERNSPLHF. Drawing the rest from reference TRBV2 and TRBJ1-6, the complete variable domain is EPEVTQTPSHQVTQMGQEVILRCVPISNHLYFYWYRQILGQKVEFLVSFYNNEISEKSEIFDDQFSVERPDGSNFTLKIRSTKLEDSAMYFCASSAPTERNSPLHFGNGTRLTVT.

The chain combines TRBV7-6 with TRBJ1-2; TRBD1 agrees at 7 bases. J gave up 3 bases and V 4 bases, and 2 bases lay outside the gene matches. There are 13 residues in the CDR3. The germline V gene encodes CDR1 SGHVS and CDR2 FNYEAQ. This CDR3 is CASSYRGHYGYTF. CDR3 DNA: TGTGCCAGCAGCTACAGGGGACACTATGGCTACACCTTC.

The CDR3 spells CASRDRSSYNSPLHF. CDR3 DNA: TGTGCCAGCAGGGACAGGAGCTCCTATAATTCACCCCTCCACTTT. The chain employs TRBV2 and TRBJ1-6, with 7 bases identical to TRBD1. CDR3 length equals 15 residues. Germline-derived CDR1 and CDR2 are SNHLY and FYNNEI. The junction had 2 bases not matched to a gene; V was cut back by 6 bases and J by 0 bases.

This chain uses TRBV29-1 with TRBJ2-1, with a tentative D call TRBD2 (7 bases). This CDR3 comprises 14 residues. The germline V gene encodes CDR1 SQVTM and CDR2 ANQGSEA. V dropped 7 bases and J dropped 7 bases, with 20 bases sitting between them. The CDR3 protein is CSAQRGAGLNEQFF. The CDR3 DNA reads TGCAGCGCCCAACGGGGGGCCGGATTGAATGAGCAGTTCTTC.

The chain is built from TRBV15 and TRBJ2-7, with 8 positions matching TRBD2. The germline V gene encodes CDR1 LNHNV and CDR2 YYDKDF (reference sequence). V shed 0 bases and J 6 bases; nucleotides not matched to a gene: 10. CDR3 length equals 16 residues. CDR3 DNA: TGTGCCACCAGCAGAGATTCGGGAGGGAGGAAGCGCGAGCAGTACTTC. Translated: CATSRDSGGRKREQYF.

The chain recombines TRBV11-2 with TRBJ1-1, with no clear D. Germline CDR1 reads SGHAT; CDR2 reads FQNNGV. The ends were cut back, 1 base at V and 0 bases at J, with 9 bases in the middle. This CDR3 region has 15 residues. CDR3 bases: TGTGCCAGCAGCTTAGTCGGCCGAATGAACACTGAAGCTTTCTTT. Encoded protein: CASSLVGRMNTEAFF.

This clonotype was seen just once. This chain uses TRBV28 with TRBJ1-6; TRBD1 matches at 7 bases. The J segment lost 9 bases and the V segment lost 3 bases, leaving 8 bases of the junction unmatched. CDR3 length equals 15 residues. Germline V gene lookup returns CDR1 MDHEN and CDR2 SYDVKM. CDR3 DNA sequence: TGTGCCAGCAGTTTGGGCGAGACAGGGAGTTCACCCCTCCACTTT. It is translated as CASSLGETGSSPLHF.

V usage is TRBV28 and J usage is TRBJ1-2; 7 bases line up with TRBD1. The germline CDR1 and CDR2 sequences are MDHEN and SYDVKM. The CDR3 consists of 13 residues. The ends lost 6 bases at V and 6 bases at J; junction bases unmatched: 7. The CDR3 reads CASRSTGSDGYTF. The CDR3 bases are TGTGCCAGCAGATCGACAGGGTCAGATGGCTACACCTTC.

V usage is TRBV7-6 and J usage is TRBJ2-3, with 7 bases aligning to TRBD1. This CDR3 spans 16 amino acids. V was pared by 4 bases and J by 2 bases, with 9 bases of the junction left unmatched. Germline V lookup: CDR1 SGHVS, CDR2 FNYEAQ. The chain's CDR3 is CASSSYRGSPTDTQYF. CDR3 in DNA: TGTGCCAGCAGCTCCTACAGGGGTTCCCCCACAGATACGCAGTATTTT.